Listed here are 5 T cell receptor beta chains from one sample, sequenced in a study of monozygotic twins with cystic fibrosis. The protocol was immunoSEQ multiplex PCR, while the TCRdb copy is restricted to in-frame clones and leaves out a portion. Here the sample spans about 32,000 clones, more than 85% being singletons. The sample taken for sequencing was blood. The receptors come from a girl aged 2 to 10 with cystic fibrosis.

V usage is TRBV5-6 and J usage is TRBJ2-7, with D perhaps TRBD2 (6 bases). Between the trimmed V and J ends, which lost 0 bases and 2 bases, there was a span of 12 bases. The CDR3 totals 15 residues. The germline gives CDR1 SGHDT, CDR2 YYEEEE. The CDR3 region is CASSLAPSVAYEQYF. As DNA, the CDR3 is TGTGCCAGCAGCTTGGCGCCTAGCGTCGCCTACGAGCAGTACTTC.

V gene TRBV11-2 combines with J gene TRBJ1-1; D remains unclear. CDR3 length equals 13 residues. V was clipped by 1 base and J by 9 bases, with 12 bases between them. CDR1 and CDR2 (germline): SGHAT, FQNNGV. The CDR3 loop is CASSLGIGQQAFF. The CDR3 nucleotides read TGTGCCAGCAGCTTAGGTATAGGCCAGCAAGCTTTCTTT. The full variable domain, its missing parts supplied by reference TRBV11-2 and TRBJ1-1, is EAGVAQSPRYKIIEKRQSVAFWCNPISGHATLYWYQQILGQGPKLLIQFQNNGVVDDSQLPKDRFSAERLKGVDSTLKIQPAKLEDSAVYLCASSLGIGQQAFFGQGTRLTVV.

The chain recombines TRBV28 with TRBJ2-7, with 7 nucleotides matching TRBD1. This CDR3 contains 15 residues. Germline CDR1 and CDR2: MDHEN and SYDVKM. J lost 3 bases, V lost 5 bases, and 10 bases had no gene match. CDR3 in DNA: TGTGCCAGCAGTCCCCCGGGACAGTTTATCTACGAGCAGTACTTC. It encodes CASSPPGQFIYEQYF.

The CDR3, as DNA: TGTGCCAGCAGTTTAGTCGTGGGGTCATGGCGAGCTTTCTTT. It translates to CASSLVVGSWRAFF. The chain has TRBV27 and TRBJ1-1; the D is unclear. Germline V gene lookup returns CDR1 MNHEY and CDR2 SMNVEV (reference sequence). V shed 2 bases and J shed 10 bases, with 17 bases lying between them. This CDR3 is built from 14 residues.

The chain combines TRBV15 with TRBJ1-1, with D possibly TRBD1 on 5 matching bases. The CDR3 runs 16 residues. Germline V gene lookup returns CDR1 LNHNV and CDR2 YYDKDF (reference sequence). Trimming pared 0 bases from V and 1 base from J, leaving 12 bases between. The CDR3 reads CATSREGDFKNTEAFF. The CDR3 DNA follows: TGTGCCACCAGCAGAGAGGGGGACTTCAAGAACACTGAAGCTTTCTTT.